The 8 T cell receptor beta chains given below trace back to one sample, sequenced in a study of PD-L1 blockade in urothelial cancer (dated by TCRdb to the late 2010s). The protocol used for the library was the immunoSEQ multiplex PCR assay. Entries here come from immuneACCESS through TCRdb and include only in-frame sequences with V and J called. Some clones fail to appear in such tables; in the studies checked, an unresolved V gene covers under half of the shortfall, and the cause of the remainder is unknown. The sample records approximately 24,000 clones, 70% to 90% of which are singletons. Of the sample, approximately 2.8% is held by the ten largest clones. This specimen consisted of PBMCs, obtained around atezolizumab (anti-PD-L1) treatment. All receptors derive from a man aged 45 to 65 with urothelial cancer.

The chain links TRBV9 to TRBJ2-1, with a possible D match to TRBD2 (5 bases). Per germline, CDR1 SGDLS and CDR2 YYNGEE. The CDR3 spans 13 residues. Trimming removed 3 bases at V and 4 bases at J, with 8 bases between. The CDR3 protein is CASSADLYNEQFF. As DNA, the CDR3 is TGTGCCAGCAGCGCGGACTTATACAATGAGCAGTTCTTC.

The CDR3 region is CASSGQGSYEQYF. The CDR3 DNA sequence: TGTGCCAGCTCAGGACAGGGGAGCTACGAGCAGTACTTC. This sequence joins TRBV6-1 and TRBJ2-7; 9 bases are a match to TRBD1. CDR1 MNHNS and CDR2 SASEGT come from the germline V gene. The V and J ends lost 8 bases and 3 bases, in that order; junction bases with no gene match: 5. This CDR3 has 13 amino acids.

This clone has just a few counts. The V call is TRBV7-2, the J call TRBJ2-7, with 9 positions matching TRBD1. This CDR3 region has 16 residues. The trim removed 2 bases at V and 0 bases at J, leaving 5 bases unmatched. Germline V gene sequence: CDR1 SGHTA, CDR2 FQGNSA. The CDR3: CASSLTGTGLSYEQYF. For the CDR3, the DNA is TGTGCCAGCAGCTTAACCGGGACAGGGCTCTCCTACGAGCAGTACTTC.

The chain has TRBV27 and TRBJ2-7; 7 positions agree with TRBD1. The V and J ends lost 2 bases and 6 bases, in that order; junction bases with no gene match: 13. Germline V gives CDR1 MNHEY, CDR2 SMNVEV (reference sequence). This CDR3 is built from 16 residues. The CDR3 protein is CASSLRAFRDSGEQYF. The CDR3 region has the DNA TGTGCCAGCAGTTTACGGGCATTTAGGGACAGCGGCGAGCAGTACTTC.

The V gene is TRBV25-1, the J gene TRBJ2-5, with 8 positions matching TRBD1. The CDR3 contains 16 residues. The junction had 5 bases not matched to a gene; V was cut back by 1 base and J by 1 base. In germline, CDR1 is MGHDK, CDR2 SYGVNS. CDR3 residues: CASSELTGQGQETQYF. CDR3 coding DNA: TGTGCCAGCAGTGAATTGACTGGACAGGGCCAAGAGACCCAGTACTTC.

This clone was detected only a few times. CDR3 sequence reads: CASSLEQGFNQPQHF. The DNA of the CDR3 is TGTGCCAGCAGCCTAGAGCAGGGCTTCAATCAGCCCCAGCATTTT. This chain joins TRBV7-6 and TRBJ1-5; perhaps TRBD1 as D (5 bases). V was clipped by 5 bases and J by 3 bases, with 14 bases between them. Looked up from germline, CDR1 is SGHVS and CDR2 is FNYEAQ. The CDR3 extends over 15 amino acids.

This clone has just a few counts. The chain links TRBV7-9 to TRBJ1-2; D is ambiguous. Between the trimmed V and J ends, which lost 1 base and 2 bases, there was a span of 8 bases. The length of the CDR3 is 14 residues. Germline-derived CDR1 and CDR2 are SEHNR and FQNEAQ (reference sequence). In DNA form, the CDR3 reads TGTGCCAGCAGCTTAGATAACACGAACTATGGCTACACCTTC. This translates into CASSLDNTNYGYTF.

The chain couples TRBV27 to TRBJ2-2, with TRBD2 matching over 14 bases. V lost 2 bases, J lost 6 bases, and 14 bases stayed unmatched. Germline CDR1 reads MNHEY; CDR2 reads SMNVEV (reference sequence). The CDR3 covers 20 residues. The CDR3 region has the DNA TGTGCCAGCAGTTTACTCCAAGGACTAGCGGGGGGCCAATCCCCCGGGGAGCTGTTTTTT. Translated: CASSLLQGLAGGQSPGELFF.